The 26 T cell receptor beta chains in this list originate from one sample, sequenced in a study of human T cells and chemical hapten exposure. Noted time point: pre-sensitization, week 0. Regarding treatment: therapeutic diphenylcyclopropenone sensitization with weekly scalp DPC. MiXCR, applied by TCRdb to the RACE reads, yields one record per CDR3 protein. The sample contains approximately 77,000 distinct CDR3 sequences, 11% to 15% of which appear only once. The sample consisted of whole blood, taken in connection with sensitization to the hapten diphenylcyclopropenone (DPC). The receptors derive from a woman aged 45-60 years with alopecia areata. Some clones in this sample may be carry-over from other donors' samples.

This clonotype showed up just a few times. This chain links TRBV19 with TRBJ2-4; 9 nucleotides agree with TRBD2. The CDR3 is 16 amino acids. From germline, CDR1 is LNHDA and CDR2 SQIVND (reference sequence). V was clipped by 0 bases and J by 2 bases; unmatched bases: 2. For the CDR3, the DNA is TGTGCCAGTAGTATAGACGCGGGAGGGCCCAAAAACATTCAGTACTTC. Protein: CASSIDAGGPKNIQYF.

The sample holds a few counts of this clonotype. The CDR3 DNA reads TGTGCCAGCAGCCTCCAGGGTACGGGCTCTGGGGCCAACGTCCTGACTTTC. This sequence encodes CASSLQGTGSGANVLTF. The V and J genes are TRBV7-2 and TRBJ2-6; D is perhaps TRBD1 (5 bases). Germline CDR1 SGHTA, CDR2 FQGNSA. This CDR3 region has 17 residues. The germline V and J ends were trimmed by 5 bases and 0 bases, with 14 bases remaining between them.

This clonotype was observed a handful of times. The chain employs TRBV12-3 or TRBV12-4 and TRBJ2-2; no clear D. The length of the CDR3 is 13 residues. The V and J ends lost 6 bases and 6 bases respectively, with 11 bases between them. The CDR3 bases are TGTGCCAGCAGAACCCTGGGGTCCGGGGAGCTGTTTTTT. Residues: CASRTLGSGELFF.

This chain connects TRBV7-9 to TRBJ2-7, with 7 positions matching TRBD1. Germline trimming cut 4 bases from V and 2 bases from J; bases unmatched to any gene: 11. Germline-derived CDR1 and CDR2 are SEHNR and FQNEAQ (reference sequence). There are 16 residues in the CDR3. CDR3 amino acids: CASSSLGGRGTYEQYF. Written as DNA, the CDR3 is TGTGCCAGCAGCTCCCTAGGGGGCAGGGGAACCTACGAGCAGTACTTC. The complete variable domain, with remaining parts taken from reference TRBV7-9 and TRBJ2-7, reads DTGVSQNPRHKITKRGQNVTFRCDPISEHNRLYWYRQTLGQGPEFLTYFQNEAQLEKSRLLSDRFSAERPKGSFSTLEIQRTEQGDSAMYLCASSSLGGRGTYEQYFGPGTRLTVT.

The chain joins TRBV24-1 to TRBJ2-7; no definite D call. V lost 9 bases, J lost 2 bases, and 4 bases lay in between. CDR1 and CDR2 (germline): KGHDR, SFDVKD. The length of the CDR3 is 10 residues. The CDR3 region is CATCTYEQYF. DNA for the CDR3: TGTGCCACCTGCACCTACGAGCAGTACTTC.

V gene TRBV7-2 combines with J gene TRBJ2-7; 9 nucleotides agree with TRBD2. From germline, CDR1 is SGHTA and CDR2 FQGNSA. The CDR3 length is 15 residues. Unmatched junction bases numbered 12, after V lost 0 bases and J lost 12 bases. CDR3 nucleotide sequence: TGTGCCAGCAGCTTAGCGTCCCTAGCGGGAATGGATAGGTACTTC. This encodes CASSLASLAGMDRYF.

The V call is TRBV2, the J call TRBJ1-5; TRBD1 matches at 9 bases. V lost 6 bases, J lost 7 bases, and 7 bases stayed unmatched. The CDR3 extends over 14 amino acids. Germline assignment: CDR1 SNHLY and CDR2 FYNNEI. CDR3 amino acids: CASSDTGGRQPQHF. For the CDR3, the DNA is TGTGCCAGCAGCGACACAGGGGGCAGGCAGCCCCAGCATTTT.

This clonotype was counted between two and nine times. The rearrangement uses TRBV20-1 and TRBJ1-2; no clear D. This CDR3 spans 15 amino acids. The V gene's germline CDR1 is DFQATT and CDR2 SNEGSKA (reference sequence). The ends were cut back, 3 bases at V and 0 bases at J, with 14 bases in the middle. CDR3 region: CSASHEIGPNYGYTF. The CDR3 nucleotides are TGCAGTGCTAGTCACGAAATCGGCCCTAACTATGGCTACACCTTC.

The CDR3 DNA is TGTGCCAGCACCCTCCCAGGGGAAGGTCAGCCCCAGCATTTT. Its translation is CASTLPGEGQPQHF. The chain carries TRBV6-6 and TRBJ1-5; D might be TRBD1 (6 bases). Trimming took off 7 bases at V and 6 bases at J, with 16 bases between the two ends. The CDR3 covers 14 residues. Per the germline V gene, CDR1 is MNHNY and CDR2 is SVGAGI (reference sequence).

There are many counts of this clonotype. CDR3 in DNA: TGTGCCAGCAGCCACACCCCGGCTCGGTACCAAGAGACCCAGTACTTC. It encodes CASSHTPARYQETQYF. The chain joins TRBV3-1 to TRBJ2-5; no clear D gene. This CDR3 region has 16 residues. Trimming cost V 3 bases and J 0 bases, with 14 bases left between them. Per germline, CDR1 LGHDT and CDR2 YNNKEL (reference sequence).

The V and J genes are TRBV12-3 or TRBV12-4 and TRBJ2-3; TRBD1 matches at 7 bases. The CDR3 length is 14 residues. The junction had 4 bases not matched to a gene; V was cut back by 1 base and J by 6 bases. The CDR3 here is CASSLEGATDTQYF. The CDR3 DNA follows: TGTGCCAGCAGTTTAGAGGGGGCAACCGATACGCAGTATTTT.

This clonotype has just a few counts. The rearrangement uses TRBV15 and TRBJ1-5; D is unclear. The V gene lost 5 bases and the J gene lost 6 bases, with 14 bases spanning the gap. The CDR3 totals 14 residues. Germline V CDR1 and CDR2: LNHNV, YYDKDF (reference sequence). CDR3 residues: CATSHFERRQPQHF. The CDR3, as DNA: TGTGCCACCAGCCATTTCGAAAGACGTCAGCCCCAGCATTTT.

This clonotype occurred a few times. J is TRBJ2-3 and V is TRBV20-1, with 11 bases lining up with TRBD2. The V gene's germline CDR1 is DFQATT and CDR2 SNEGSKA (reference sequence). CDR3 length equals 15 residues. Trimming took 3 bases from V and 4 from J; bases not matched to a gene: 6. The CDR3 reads CSARPSGRSSDTQYF. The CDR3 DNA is TGCAGTGCTAGGCCTAGCGGGAGGTCATCAGATACGCAGTATTTT.

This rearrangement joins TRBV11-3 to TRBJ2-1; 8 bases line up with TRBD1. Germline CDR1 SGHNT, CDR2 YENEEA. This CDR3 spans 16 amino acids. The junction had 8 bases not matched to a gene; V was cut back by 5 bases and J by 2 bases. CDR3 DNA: TGTGCCAGCAGCCAGGAGGCAGGGGGCACCTACAATGAGCAGTTCTTC. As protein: CASSQEAGGTYNEQFF.

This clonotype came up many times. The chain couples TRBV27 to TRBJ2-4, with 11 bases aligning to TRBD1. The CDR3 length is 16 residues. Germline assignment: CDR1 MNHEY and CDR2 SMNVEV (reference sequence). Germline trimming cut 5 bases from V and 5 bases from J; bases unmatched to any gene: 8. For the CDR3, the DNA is TGTGCCAGCAGTATCAGGACAGGGGGCGTCGAAAACATTCAGTACTTC. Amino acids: CASSIRTGGVENIQYF.

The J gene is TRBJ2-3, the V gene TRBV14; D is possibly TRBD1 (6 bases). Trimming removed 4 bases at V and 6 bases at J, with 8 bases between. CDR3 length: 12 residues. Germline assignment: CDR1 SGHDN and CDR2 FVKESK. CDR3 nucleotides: TGTGCCAGCAGCCCCACAGGGGATACGCAGTATTTT. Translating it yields CASSPTGDTQYF.

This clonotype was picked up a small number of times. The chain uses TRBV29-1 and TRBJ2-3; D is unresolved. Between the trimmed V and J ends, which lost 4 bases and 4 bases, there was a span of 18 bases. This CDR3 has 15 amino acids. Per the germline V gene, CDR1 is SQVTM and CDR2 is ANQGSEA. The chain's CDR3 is CSVAWARNRADTQYF. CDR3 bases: TGCAGCGTTGCGTGGGCCCGCAATCGTGCAGATACGCAGTATTTT.

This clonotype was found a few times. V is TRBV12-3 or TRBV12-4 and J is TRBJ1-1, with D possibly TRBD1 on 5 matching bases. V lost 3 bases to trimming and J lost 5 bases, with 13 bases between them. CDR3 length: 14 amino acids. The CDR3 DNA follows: TGTGCCAGCAGTTTGTCGAGGGGTCGGACTGAAGCTTTCTTT. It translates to CASSLSRGRTEAFF.

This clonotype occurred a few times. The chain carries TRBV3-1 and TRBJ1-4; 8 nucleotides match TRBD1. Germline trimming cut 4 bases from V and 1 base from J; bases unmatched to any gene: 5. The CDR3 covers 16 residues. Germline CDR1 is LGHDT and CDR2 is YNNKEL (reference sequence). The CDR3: CASSPDRGGTNEKLFF. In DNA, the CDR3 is TGTGCCAGCAGCCCTGACAGGGGCGGAACTAATGAAAAACTGTTTTTT.

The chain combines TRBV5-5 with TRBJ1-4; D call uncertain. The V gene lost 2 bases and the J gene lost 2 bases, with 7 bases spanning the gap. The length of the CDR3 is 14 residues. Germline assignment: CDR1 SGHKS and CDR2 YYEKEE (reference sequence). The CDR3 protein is CASSFRSTNEKLFF. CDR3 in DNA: TGTGCCAGCAGCTTCCGATCGACTAATGAAAAACTGTTTTTT.

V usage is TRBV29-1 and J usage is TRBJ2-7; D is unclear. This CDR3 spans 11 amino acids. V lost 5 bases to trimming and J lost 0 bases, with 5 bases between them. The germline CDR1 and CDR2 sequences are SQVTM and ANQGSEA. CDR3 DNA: TGCAGCGTTAGTACCTCCTACGAGCAGTACTTC. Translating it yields CSVSTSYEQYF.

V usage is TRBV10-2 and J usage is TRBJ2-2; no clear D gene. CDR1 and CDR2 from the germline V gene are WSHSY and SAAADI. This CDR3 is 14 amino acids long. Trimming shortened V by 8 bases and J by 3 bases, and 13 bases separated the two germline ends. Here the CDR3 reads CASGVTPDTGELFF. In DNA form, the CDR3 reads TGCGCCAGCGGGGTAACGCCTGACACCGGGGAGCTGTTTTTT.

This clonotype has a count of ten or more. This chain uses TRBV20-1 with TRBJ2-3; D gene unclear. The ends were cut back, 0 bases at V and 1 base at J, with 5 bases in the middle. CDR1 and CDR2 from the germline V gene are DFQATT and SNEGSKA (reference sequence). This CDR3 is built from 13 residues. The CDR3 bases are TGCAGTGCTAGAGACCATGGCACAGATACGCAGTATTTT. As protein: CSARDHGTDTQYF.

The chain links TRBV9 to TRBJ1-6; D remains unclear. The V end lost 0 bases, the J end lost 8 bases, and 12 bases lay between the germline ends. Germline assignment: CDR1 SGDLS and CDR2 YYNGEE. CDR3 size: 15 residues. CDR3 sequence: CASSVGPDGDSPLHF. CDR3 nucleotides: TGTGCCAGCAGCGTAGGGCCTGATGGGGATTCACCCCTCCACTTT.

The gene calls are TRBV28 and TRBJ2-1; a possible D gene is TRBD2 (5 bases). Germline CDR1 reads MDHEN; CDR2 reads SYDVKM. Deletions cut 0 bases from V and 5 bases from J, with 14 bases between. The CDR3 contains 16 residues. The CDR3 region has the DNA TGTGCCAGCAGTTTATGGCGGGCAGAGAGTAACAATGAGCAGTTCTTC. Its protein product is CASSLWRAESNNEQFF.

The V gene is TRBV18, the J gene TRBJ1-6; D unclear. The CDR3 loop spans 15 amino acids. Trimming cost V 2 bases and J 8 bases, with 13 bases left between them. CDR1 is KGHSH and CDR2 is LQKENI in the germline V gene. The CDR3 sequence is CASSPAGIGDSPLHF. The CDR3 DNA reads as TGTGCCAGCTCACCAGCGGGGATTGGGGATTCACCCCTCCACTTT.